One sample yielded the 2 T cell receptor beta chains listed below, sequenced in a study of blood T cells in healthy people across ages. A second PCR of 7 to 11 cycles used a sample-barcoded 5' primer and a J-beta primer mix. A single record per CDR3 protein comes from TCRdb applying MiXCR to the 5' RACE reads. The sample consists of under 1,000,000 distinct CDR3 sequences, 30% to 45% of them appearing once. Sequencing input: blood. These TCRs come from a man between 18 and 29 years old in good health.

This sequence joins TRBV2 and TRBJ2-3, with a weak D call TRBD1 (6 bases). In germline, CDR1 is SNHLY, CDR2 FYNNEI. The CDR3 has 15 residues. V shed 5 bases and J shed 2 bases, with 14 bases lying between them. The CDR3 DNA reads as TGTGCCAGCAGTATACTCCGGACAGACACAGATACGCAGTATTTT. Its translation is CASSILRTDTDTQYF.

V and J are TRBV30 and TRBJ2-1; D perhaps matches TRBD2 (6 bases). Trimming removed 4 bases at V and 6 bases at J, with 10 bases between. This CDR3 is built from 12 residues. Germline V lookup: CDR1 GTSNPN, CDR2 SVGIG (reference sequence). CDR3 region: CAWNLGGNEQFF. CDR3 nucleotides: TGTGCCTGGAATCTGGGGGGCAATGAGCAGTTCTTC.